Shown below are 14 T cell receptor beta chains from a single sample sequenced in a study of blood T cell repertoires in COVID-19. Only in-frame clones appear in the TCRdb table, and some are missing; sequencing was by immunoSEQ multiplex PCR. This table has over 150,000 clones, over 80% appearing once. Source material: peripheral blood. These receptor sequences come from a woman aged 40-49 years with COVID-19, enrolled during active disease.

The V gene is TRBV6-5, the J gene TRBJ1-6; a weak D match, TRBD1 (5 bases). CDR1 MNHEY and CDR2 SVGAGI come from the germline V gene. This CDR3 region has 15 residues. V was pared by 4 bases and J by 7 bases, with 14 bases between. Here the CDR3 reads CASSSLGGVNSPLHF. CDR3 DNA sequence: TGTGCCAGCAGTTCCCTCGGGGGGGTAAATTCACCCCTCCACTTT.

This chain connects TRBV5-1 to TRBJ2-5; D perhaps matches TRBD1 (6 bases). Germline assignment: CDR1 SGHRS and CDR2 YFSETQ. This CDR3 spans 14 amino acids. Between the trimmed V and J ends, which lost 2 bases and 1 base, there was a span of 9 bases. For the CDR3, the DNA is TGCGCCAGCAGCTTACAGGGAAGCCAAGAGACCCAGTACTTC. This translates into CASSLQGSQETQYF. The variable domain in full, completed from reference TRBV5-1 and TRBJ2-5, reads KAGVTQTPRYLIKTRGQQVTLSCSPISGHRSVSWYQQTPGQGLQFLFEYFSETQRNKGNFPGRFSGRQFSNSRSEMNVSTLELGDSALYLCASSLQGSQETQYFGPGTRLLVL.

The V and J genes are TRBV6-5 and TRBJ1-6; the match to TRBD1 covers 7 bases. Germline V gives CDR1 MNHEY, CDR2 SVGAGI. The V and J ends lost 7 bases and 5 bases, in that order; junction bases with no gene match: 5. This CDR3 is built from 14 residues. CDR3 loop: CASTPGTDNSPLHF. As DNA, the CDR3 is TGTGCCAGCACCCCCGGGACAGATAATTCACCCCTCCACTTT.

Of note for this clone: Other DNA sequences in the same sample also yield this CDR3. The CDR3 reads CASSSPGQGAGANVLTF. CDR3 DNA: TGTGCCAGCAGCTCGCCGGGACAGGGGGCCGGGGCCAACGTCCTGACTTTC. This chain links TRBV5-4 with TRBJ2-6, with TRBD1 matching 12 bases. CDR3 length: 17 residues. CDR1 is SGHNT and CDR2 is YYREEE in the germline V gene (reference sequence). J gave up 4 bases and V 3 bases, and 5 bases lay outside the gene matches.

The chain couples TRBV19 to TRBJ2-1, with 9 bases identical to TRBD2. CDR1 and CDR2 from the germline V gene are LNHDA and SQIVND (reference sequence). CDR3 length: 15 amino acids. Trimming took 6 bases from V and 10 from J; bases not matched to a gene: 13. DNA of the CDR3: TGTGCCAGTAGCCCCCCCGGCGGGAGGGCCAGGGAGCAGTTCTTC. Its protein is CASSPPGGRAREQFF.

This clone was seen many times. The chain links TRBV6-4 to TRBJ2-3; tentatively, D is TRBD2 (7 bases). The CDR3 covers 14 residues. Germline lookup yields CDR1 MRHNA and CDR2 SNTAGT. The V end was cut by 3 bases, the J end by 2 bases, with 9 bases between. The CDR3 loop reads CASSEGGATDTQYF. For the CDR3, the DNA is TGTGCCAGCAGTGAGGGGGGGGCCACAGATACGCAGTATTTT.

The chain employs TRBV7-9 and TRBJ1-2; TRBD1 agrees at 7 bases. The CDR3 is 13 residues long. After removal of 5 bases from V and 4 bases from J, the junction contained 4 bases not matched to a gene. Germline CDR1 is SEHNR and CDR2 is FQNEAQ (reference sequence). CDR3 in amino acids: CASSGGQFYGYTF. CDR3 DNA: TGTGCCAGCAGCGGGGGACAGTTCTATGGCTACACCTTC.

The V call is TRBV2, the J call TRBJ2-7; no reliable D call. Germline CDR1 reads SNHLY; CDR2 reads FYNNEI. This CDR3 region has 12 residues. V gave up 2 bases and J gave up 2 bases, with 4 bases separating them. In DNA form, the CDR3 reads TGTGCCAGCAGTGAAAGCGCCTACGAGCAGTACTTC. It is translated as CASSESAYEQYF.

The CDR3 coding sequence is TGTGCCAGCAGCGGACCAGGGAAATATAGCAATCAGCCCCAGCATTTT. As protein: CASSGPGKYSNQPQHF. The V gene is TRBV9, the J gene TRBJ1-5, with D possibly matching TRBD1 (5 bases). Trimming cost V 3 bases and J 0 bases, with 13 bases left between them. The CDR3 has 16 amino acids. Germline V gives CDR1 SGDLS, CDR2 YYNGEE.

V usage is TRBV20-1 and J usage is TRBJ2-4; possibly TRBD2 for D (5 bases). CDR1 and CDR2 from the germline V gene are DFQATT and SNEGSKA (reference sequence). CDR3 size: 10 residues. The germline V and J ends were trimmed by 6 bases and 9 bases, with 9 bases remaining between them. CDR3 in amino acids: CSAKRGIQYF. The CDR3 coding sequence is TGCAGTGCAAAACGGGGCATTCAGTACTTC.

The rearrangement links TRBV11-2 to TRBJ1-1, with D perhaps TRBD1 (5 bases). The V and J ends lost 5 bases and 1 base respectively, with 8 bases between them. Per germline, CDR1 SGHAT and CDR2 FQNNGV. This CDR3 comprises 13 residues. The CDR3 region is CASSHDRNTEAFF. CDR3 bases: TGTGCCAGCAGCCACGACAGGAACACTGAAGCTTTCTTT.

V and J are TRBV5-1 and TRBJ2-3, with 9 bases fitting TRBD2. J gave up 2 bases and V 0 bases, and 7 bases lay outside the gene matches. The CDR3 is made up of 17 amino acids. In germline, CDR1 is SGHRS, CDR2 YFSETQ. CDR3 nucleotides: TGCGCCAGCAGCTTGGCTAGCGGGATTTCCCTCACAGATACGCAGTATTTT. Translation: CASSLASGISLTDTQYF.

The chain uses TRBV6-2 or TRBV6-3 and TRBJ1-2; unclear D gene. V dropped 2 bases and J dropped 4 bases, with 11 bases sitting between them. Germline lookup yields CDR1 MNHEY and CDR2 SVGEGT. The CDR3 loop spans 14 amino acids. CDR3 sequence: CASSYTTRSYGYTF. As DNA, the CDR3 is TGTGCCAGCAGTTACACAACAAGGAGCTATGGCTACACCTTC.

The chain couples TRBV2 to TRBJ1-4; the match to TRBD1 covers 8 bases. Germline CDR1 reads SNHLY; CDR2 reads FYNNEI. The CDR3 is 15 residues long. V shed 8 bases, J shed 7 bases, and the junction held 12 bases outside the gene matches. The CDR3 sequence: CASSVQGAMGEKLFF. The CDR3 nucleotides are TGTGCCAGCTCTGTTCAGGGGGCGATGGGTGAAAAACTGTTTTTT.